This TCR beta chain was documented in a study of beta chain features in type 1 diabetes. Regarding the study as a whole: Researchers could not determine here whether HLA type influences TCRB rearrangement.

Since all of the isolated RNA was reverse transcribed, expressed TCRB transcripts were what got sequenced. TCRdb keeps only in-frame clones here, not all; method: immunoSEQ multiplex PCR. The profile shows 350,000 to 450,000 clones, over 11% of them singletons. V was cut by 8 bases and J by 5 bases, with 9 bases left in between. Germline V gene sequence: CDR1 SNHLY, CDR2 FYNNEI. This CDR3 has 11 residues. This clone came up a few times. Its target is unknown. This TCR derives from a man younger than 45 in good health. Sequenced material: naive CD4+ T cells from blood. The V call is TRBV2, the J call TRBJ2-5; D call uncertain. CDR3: CASEATETQYF. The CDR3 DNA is TGTGCCAGCGAGGCGACCGAGACCCAGTACTTC. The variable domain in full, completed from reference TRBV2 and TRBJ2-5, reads EPEVTQTPSHQVTQMGQEVILRCVPISNHLYFYWYRQILGQKVEFLVSFYNNEISEKSEIFDDQFSVERPDGSNFTLKIRSTKLEDSAMYFCASEATETQYFGPGTRLLVL.